This T cell receptor beta chain was recorded in a study of cytomegalovirus exposure and HLA in healthy donors. Turning to the study itself: When fewer than 400 donors were genotyped, roughly 82% of them were found to fall in the Caucasian-associated ancestry cluster. General study findings and limits: Some public TCRs appeared in many individuals, while most sequences were rare. Presence/absence results assume similar sequencing depth per donor, which may not hold.

For this clone: Its antigen is as yet unknown.

CDR1 and CDR2 from the germline V gene are MNHEY and SMNVEV (reference sequence). This CDR3 contains 19 residues. Unmatched junction bases numbered 8, after V lost 0 bases and J lost 0 bases. The PCR ran on 60 Vbeta and 13 Jbeta primers. Only in-frame clones appear in the TCRdb table, and some are missing; sequencing was by immunoSEQ multiplex PCR. The sample includes 150,000 to 200,000 clones, 70% to 80% of them seen just once. The chain employs TRBV27 and TRBJ1-1; 12 bases are a match to TRBD1. The TCR originated in a woman under 40 in good health and CMV-seropositive. Sequences were obtained from PBMCs. Here the CDR3 DNA reads TGTGCCAGCAGTTTATCCCCGGGACAGGGGGCGAATTTGAACACTGAAGCTTTCTTT. It codes for CASSLSPGQGANLNTEAFF.